This TCR beta chain was sequenced in a study of metastatic and nonmetastatic thyroid tumors. At the level of the study: Across blood and tumor or nodule tissue, repertoires from malignant and benign thyroid patients were compared with one another.

The CDR3 length is 12 residues. Germline V gene data show CDR1 as SGHAT and CDR2 as FQNNGV. V trimming: 6 bases; J trimming: 8 bases; junction bases outside the gene matches: 5. TCRdb re-called the PCR reads with MiXCR. There are more than 9,500 clones in the sample; approximately 30% occur only once, and about a fifth lies in the top ten. This clone appeared a few times. The entire patient cohort was treatment-naive prior to thyroid surgery. The chain is built from TRBV11-2 and TRBJ1-1; 8 nucleotides agree with TRBD1. The specimen was adjacent normal tissue. The sequence was collected from a male donor with papillary thyroid cancer or a benign thyroid nodule (not recorded which). Some clones in this sample may be carry-over from other donors' samples. The CDR3, as DNA: TGTGCCAGCAGATTAACAGGGGGAGAAGCTTTCTTT. It yields the protein CASRLTGGEAFF.